Following are 4 T cell receptor beta chains from one sample sequenced in a study of shared clonotypes between healthy human individuals. Generated by immunoSEQ multiplex PCR, the TCRdb table keeps only in-frame clones and is missing some. Of around 2.1 million clones listed, approximately 94% are singletons. Naive CD8 cells lacked CD45RO, underwent positive selection for CCR7 and left out terminally differentiated effector memory CD45RA+ cells. The sample comprised naive CD8+ T cells from PBMCs. All receptors come from a man younger than 30 in good health. Some clones in this sample may be carry-over from other donors' samples.

This sequence joins TRBV4-3 and TRBJ2-3; tentatively, D is TRBD2 (6 bases). This CDR3 is built from 14 residues. CDR1 and CDR2 (germline): LGHNA, YSLEER. Trimming removed 3 bases from V and 6 bases from J, with 13 bases in between. The CDR3 DNA follows: TGCGCCAGCAGCCAGAGGGACTTTGGGGATACGCAGTATTTT. It specifies CASSQRDFGDTQYF.

The chain carries TRBV4-1 and TRBJ2-1, with TRBD2 matching over 13 bases. CDR1 is MGHRA, CDR2 YSYEKL, per germline. Trimming removed 4 bases from V and 10 bases from J; junction bases left unmatched: 10. The CDR3 runs 16 residues. DNA for the CDR3: TGCGCCAGCAGCCCCGGTCCGGGACTAGCGGGAAAAGAGCAGTTCTTC. Its protein product is CASSPGPGLAGKEQFF.

The V call is TRBV6-5, the J call TRBJ1-1, with D uncertain. This CDR3 region has 15 residues. V lost 6 bases and J 1 base, leaving 15 bases between the germline ends. Germline CDR1 is MNHEY and CDR2 is SVGAGI. CDR3 nucleotide sequence: TGTGCCAGCAGCGCCGAAGGACGGTCGAACACTGAAGCTTTCTTT. Protein product: CASSAEGRSNTEAFF.

This chain links TRBV7-2 with TRBJ1-3, with 8 bases lining up with TRBD1. V trimming: 5 bases; J trimming: 2 bases; junction bases outside the gene matches: 5. From germline, CDR1 is SGHTA and CDR2 FQGNSA. There are 15 residues in the CDR3. CDR3 bases: TGTGCCAGCAGCGACTGGACAGGGACTGGAAACACCATATATTTT. Protein product: CASSDWTGTGNTIYF.